The 7 T cell receptor beta chains below come from one sample, sequenced in a study of cytomegalovirus exposure and HLA in healthy donors. Here immunoSEQ multiplex PCR was the method, and the copy in TCRdb shows in-frame clones only, minus some. Here the sample spans 71,000 or so clones, approximately 94% being singletons. Source material: PBMCs. These receptors all stem from a man between 18 and 29 years old in good health and CMV-seropositive.

This clone was observed a single time. J is TRBJ1-2 and V is TRBV5-6, with a possible D match to TRBD1 (5 bases). The CDR3 loop spans 14 amino acids. The V gene lost 4 bases and the J gene lost 3 bases, with 13 bases spanning the gap. The germline V gene has CDR1 SGHDT and CDR2 YYEEEE. The CDR3 region has the DNA TGTGCCAGCAGCCCCGGCAGGGACTACTATGGCTACACCTTC. Amino acids: CASSPGRDYYGYTF.

The chain has TRBV7-9 and TRBJ2-7; maybe TRBD1 (6 bases). The V gene's germline CDR1 is SEHNR and CDR2 FQNEAQ (reference sequence). The CDR3 has 17 residues. The V end lost 1 base, the J end lost 1 base, and 17 bases lay between the germline ends. The CDR3, as DNA: TGTGCCAGCAGCTTAGGGGATTACAGGGAACGGTCCTACGAGCAGTACTTC. It is translated as CASSLGDYRERSYEQYF.

The chain uses TRBV27 and TRBJ2-1; the D is unclear. The V end was cut by 4 bases, the J end by 5 bases, with 9 bases between. Germline V gene data show CDR1 as MNHEY and CDR2 as SMNVEV (reference sequence). This CDR3 region has 13 residues. CDR3 nucleotide sequence: TGTGCCAGCAGTTCCGATAGTGACAATGAGCAGTTCTTC. Amino acids: CASSSDSDNEQFF.

The chain couples TRBV13 to TRBJ2-7, with 7 bases aligning to TRBD1. CDR1 is PRHDT and CDR2 is FYEKMQ in the germline V gene (reference sequence). The CDR3 loop spans 17 amino acids. J lost 3 bases, V lost 5 bases, and 16 bases had no gene match. In DNA form, the CDR3 reads TGTGCCAGCAGCCACGGGCCGTCGACAGGGTCTAGCTACGAGCAGTACTTC. This codes for CASSHGPSTGSSYEQYF.

The rearrangement joins TRBV28 to TRBJ2-1; 10 bases line up with TRBD2. The CDR3 is 15 amino acids. V was clipped by 3 bases and J by 4 bases; unmatched bases: 3. Germline V gives CDR1 MDHEN, CDR2 SYDVKM. CDR3 nucleotides: TGTGCCAGCAGTTTTATGACTAGCGGGTACAATGAGCAGTTCTTC. As protein: CASSFMTSGYNEQFF. Full variable domain (remainder filled in from reference TRBV28 and TRBJ2-1): DVKVTQSSRYLVKRTGEKVFLECVQDMDHENMFWYRQDPGLGLRLIYFSYDVKMKEKGDIPEGYSVSREKKERFSLILESASTNQTSMYLCASSFMTSGYNEQFFGPGTRLTVL.

The chain joins TRBV27 to TRBJ1-5; possibly TRBD1 for D (5 bases). CDR3 length equals 15 residues. Trimming took off 3 bases at V and 5 bases at J, with 14 bases between the two ends. Germline CDR1 MNHEY, CDR2 SMNVEV (reference sequence). CDR3: CASSLVGGGYQPQHF. The CDR3 nucleotides are TGTGCCAGCAGTTTGGTCGGGGGAGGTTATCAGCCCCAGCATTTT.

This clone has a single count. This chain joins TRBV27 and TRBJ2-3, with 8 bases fitting TRBD2. This CDR3 has 15 residues. V gave up 4 bases and J gave up 5 bases; unmatched junction bases: 8. In germline, CDR1 is MNHEY, CDR2 SMNVEV (reference sequence). The CDR3 is CASSYGTRGEDTQYF. The CDR3 region has the DNA TGTGCCAGCAGTTACGGGACTAGAGGGGAAGATACGCAGTATTTT.